One and the same sample provided the 28 T cell receptor beta chains below, sequenced in a study of blood T cell repertoires in COVID-19. Some clones are missing from TCRdb's copy, which holds only in-frame ones; the method was immunoSEQ multiplex PCR. Among some 42,000 clones, roughly 76% were seen once, and the ten largest hold over 25%. The specimen sequenced was peripheral blood. The receptors were sampled from a woman in her sixties or seventies with acute or convalescent COVID-19.

This clone turned up a few times. V and J are TRBV9 and TRBJ2-1, with 14 bases that match TRBD2. The CDR3 loop spans 15 amino acids. Per the germline V gene, CDR1 is SGDLS and CDR2 is YYNGEE. The V and J ends lost 3 bases and 7 bases, in that order; junction bases with no gene match: 3. The CDR3: CASSGLAGGRNEQFF. CDR3 DNA sequence: TGTGCCAGCAGCGGACTAGCGGGGGGGCGGAATGAGCAGTTCTTC.

Only a few counts were recorded for this clone. The chain combines TRBV27 with TRBJ1-5; 7 nucleotides align to TRBD1. Germline CDR1 and CDR2: MNHEY and SMNVEV (reference sequence). There are 15 residues in the CDR3. Losses at the gene ends were 3 bases for V and 4 bases for J; bases not matched to a gene: 6. The CDR3 spells CASSFQGTANQPQHF. The CDR3, as DNA: TGTGCCAGCAGTTTCCAGGGGACAGCAAATCAGCCCCAGCATTTT.

The chain has TRBV30 and TRBJ2-7; no reliable D call. V gave up 2 bases and J gave up 3 bases, with 5 bases separating them. The CDR3 contains 11 residues. Germline-derived CDR1 and CDR2 are GTSNPN and SVGIG (reference sequence). CDR3 coding DNA: TGTGCCTGGAGTTTATTCTACGAGCAGTACTTC. It codes for CAWSLFYEQYF. The variable domain in full, completed from reference TRBV30 and TRBJ2-7, reads SQTIHQWPATLVQPVGSPLSLECTVEGTSNPNLYWYRQAAGRGLQLLFYSVGIGQISSEVPQNLSASRPQDRQFILSSKKLLLSDSGFYLCAWSLFYEQYFGPGTRLTVT.

In its sample, this clone was seen a few times. V gene TRBV10-3 combines with J gene TRBJ1-1; perhaps TRBD1 as D (5 bases). This CDR3 comprises 14 residues. With 3 bases removed from V and 1 base from J, the gap between germline ends came to 9 bases. CDR1 is ENHRY and CDR2 is SYGVKD in the germline V gene. CDR3 nucleotides: TGTGCCATCAGTGATGGGGCGAAGAACACTGAAGCTTTCTTT. Its translation: CAISDGAKNTEAFF.

The rearrangement links TRBV5-1 to TRBJ2-7; 7 nucleotides match TRBD1. The CDR3 consists of 14 residues. In germline, CDR1 is SGHRS, CDR2 YFSETQ. J was trimmed by 4 bases and V by 2 bases; bases with no gene match: 6. The CDR3 spells CASSLDGTAYEQYF. The CDR3 bases are TGCGCCAGCAGCTTAGATGGGACAGCTTACGAGCAGTACTTC. The variable domain in full, completed from reference TRBV5-1 and TRBJ2-7, reads KAGVTQTPRYLIKTRGQQVTLSCSPISGHRSVSWYQQTPGQGLQFLFEYFSETQRNKGNFPGRFSGRQFSNSRSEMNVSTLELGDSALYLCASSLDGTAYEQYFGPGTRLTVT.

This clone occurred once. The rearrangement uses TRBV9 and TRBJ2-1, with 7 bases fitting TRBD1. This CDR3 comprises 15 residues. Germline CDR1 SGDLS, CDR2 YYNGEE. The V segment lost 2 bases and the J segment 4 bases; nucleotides outside the gene matches: 6. CDR3 in amino acids: CASSVTGTAYNEQFF. Written as DNA, the CDR3 is TGTGCCAGCAGCGTCACGGGGACAGCGTACAATGAGCAGTTCTTC.

On this clone itself: Different DNA sequences within this sample yield the same CDR3. This sequence joins TRBV5-1 and TRBJ2-7; 10 nucleotides match TRBD1. The CDR3 totals 14 residues. Losses at the gene ends were 3 bases for V and 3 bases for J; bases not matched to a gene: 3. CDR1 and CDR2 (germline): SGHRS, YFSETQ. The CDR3 here is CASSSRTGGYEQYF. CDR3 nucleotides: TGCGCCAGCAGCTCCCGGACAGGGGGCTACGAGCAGTACTTC.

This chain connects TRBV6-5 to TRBJ2-2; a weak D match, TRBD1 (5 bases). This CDR3 is 15 amino acids long. The V gene lost 6 bases and the J gene lost 1 base, with 12 bases spanning the gap. Germline V gives CDR1 MNHEY, CDR2 SVGAGI. The CDR3 region has the DNA TGTGCCAGCAGACGCTCAGGGATGAACACCGGGGAGCTGTTTTTT. This codes for CASRRSGMNTGELFF.

The CDR3 sequence: CASSVEGTGGPYNEQFF. The CDR3 DNA follows: TGTGCCAGCAGCGTAGAAGGAACGGGAGGGCCGTACAATGAGCAGTTCTTC. This chain connects TRBV9 to TRBJ2-1; 8 bases match TRBD2. This CDR3 spans 17 amino acids. CDR1 SGDLS and CDR2 YYNGEE come from the germline V gene. V dropped 0 bases and J dropped 4; count of bases not matched to a gene: 9.

This chain connects TRBV3-1 (or the pseudogene TRBV3-2) to TRBJ1-5; tentative D call: TRBD1 (5 bases). This CDR3 is built from 15 residues. The germline V gene has CDR1 LGHDT and CDR2 YNNKEL (reference sequence). V was trimmed by 4 bases and J by 3 bases, leaving 13 bases between them. The CDR3 DNA reads as TGTGCCAGCAGCCTATGGGACTTATACAATCAGCCCCAGCATTTT. It is translated as CASSLWDLYNQPQHF.

The chain is built from TRBV18 and TRBJ1-2; D unclear. Trimming cost V 3 bases and J 6 bases, with 14 bases left between them. Germline loops: CDR1 KGHSH, CDR2 LQKENI. The CDR3 is 14 residues long. The DNA for the CDR3 is TGTGCCAGCTCACCGGCGGAAGGGAGGCATGGCTACACCTTC. Translated: CASSPAEGRHGYTF.

The chain couples TRBV12-3 or TRBV12-4 to TRBJ2-7; 9 bases align to TRBD1. The V gene end was trimmed by 8 bases and the J gene end by 5 bases; junction bases not matched to a gene: 4. The CDR3 is 12 residues long. The CDR3 here is CASGTGSNEQYF. CDR3 sequence (DNA): TGTGCCAGCGGGACAGGGTCGAACGAGCAGTACTTC.

This clone came up many times. The chain is built from TRBV27 and TRBJ2-7; D might be TRBD1 (6 bases). Germline-derived CDR1 and CDR2 are MNHEY and SMNVEV (reference sequence). This CDR3 comprises 14 residues. V shed 7 bases and J shed 1 base, with 14 bases lying between them. CDR3 residues: CASKKLDSSYEQYF. CDR3 bases: TGTGCCAGCAAAAAATTGGACAGTTCCTACGAGCAGTACTTC.

The chain couples TRBV5-4 to TRBJ1-1; unclear D gene. The germline V gene has CDR1 SGHNT and CDR2 YYREEE (reference sequence). The V end lost 4 bases, the J end lost 2 bases, and 12 bases lay between the germline ends. The length of the CDR3 is 14 residues. The CDR3 DNA sequence: TGTGCCAGCAGCCCCAGGTCAATCAACACTGAAGCTTTCTTT. It is translated as CASSPRSINTEAFF.

The chain combines TRBV24-1 with TRBJ2-3; 9 bases map to TRBD1. The CDR3 is made up of 16 amino acids. The germline V gene has CDR1 KGHDR and CDR2 SFDVKD. V lost 4 bases and J lost 3; bases outside the gene matches: 7. Here the CDR3 DNA reads TGTGCCACCAGTGACCCAGGGACAGGGAGAACAGATACGCAGTATTTT. Residues: CATSDPGTGRTDTQYF.

This clone turned up a few times. The J gene is TRBJ2-7, the V gene TRBV28, with D possibly matching TRBD1 (6 bases). The germline gives CDR1 MDHEN, CDR2 SYDVKM. There are 14 residues in the CDR3. The V and J ends lost 4 bases and 6 bases respectively, with 16 bases between them. DNA for the CDR3: TGTGCCAGCAGTTCTCCAGGGGAATTAAGCGAGCAGTACTTC. This translates into CASSSPGELSEQYF.

The J gene is TRBJ2-6, the V gene TRBV7-8; 8 bases agree with TRBD2. Losses at the gene ends were 5 bases for V and 0 bases for J; bases not matched to a gene: 6. Germline V gene lookup returns CDR1 SGHVS and CDR2 FQNEAQ. This CDR3 is built from 17 residues. The CDR3 DNA reads TGTGCCAGCAGCCTGCGGGGGGTGGCCTCTGGGGCCAACGTCCTGACTTTC. Its translation is CASSLRGVASGANVLTF.

This clone has just one count. The gene calls are TRBV6-5 and TRBJ1-3, with 8 bases matching TRBD1. The CDR3 extends over 13 amino acids. J was trimmed by 5 bases and V by 7 bases; bases with no gene match: 4. CDR1 and CDR2 (germline): MNHEY, SVGAGI. CDR3: CASNDRGRNTIYF. The CDR3 DNA is TGTGCCAGCAACGACAGGGGTAGAAACACCATATATTTT.

This chain joins TRBV18 and TRBJ1-6, with D possibly TRBD1 on 6 matching bases. The CDR3 covers 16 residues. V lost 0 bases and J lost 6, with 12 bases in between. CDR1 and CDR2 (germline): KGHSH, LQKENI. CDR3 amino acids: CASSPPDGQPNSPLHF. The DNA of the CDR3 is TGTGCCAGCTCACCACCGGATGGACAGCCTAATTCACCCCTCCACTTT.

This clone has only one observation. The chain joins TRBV3-1 (or the pseudogene TRBV3-2) to TRBJ2-4; the D gene is possibly TRBD2 (5 bases). V gave up 2 bases and J gave up 0 bases, with 11 bases separating them. The CDR3 has 16 amino acids. Germline V gene data show CDR1 as LGHDT and CDR2 as YNNKEL (reference sequence). In DNA, the CDR3 is TGTGCCAGCAGCCAATTCAGCGGTATAGCCAAAAACATTCAGTACTTC. It codes for CASSQFSGIAKNIQYF.

The gene calls are TRBV7-8 and TRBJ1-3; D gene uncertain. This CDR3 comprises 16 residues. Germline CDR1 SGHVS, CDR2 FQNEAQ. V dropped 1 base and J dropped 1 base, with 11 bases sitting between them. DNA of the CDR3: TGTGCCAGCAGCTTAGTCAGGTTCAGTTCTGGAAACACCATATATTTT. Its translation is CASSLVRFSSGNTIYF.

The CDR3 reads CATSDKLTGRSTDTQYF. The DNA for the CDR3 is TGTGCCACCAGTGATAAATTGACAGGGAGGTCCACAGATACGCAGTATTTT. This chain uses TRBV24-1 with TRBJ2-3; TRBD1 might be the D (7 bases). V was trimmed by 3 bases and J by 2 bases, leaving 17 bases between them. This CDR3 is 17 amino acids long. CDR1 and CDR2 (germline): KGHDR, SFDVKD.

V usage is TRBV6-5 and J usage is TRBJ1-2; D might be TRBD1 (5 bases). The germline V gene encodes CDR1 MNHEY and CDR2 SVGAGI. The CDR3 covers 15 residues. V lost 3 bases, J lost 7 bases, and 18 bases lay in between. The CDR3 sequence: CASSYFSPGRGGYTF. Here the CDR3 DNA reads TGTGCCAGCAGTTATTTTTCCCCAGGGCGCGGTGGCTACACCTTC.

The rearrangement links TRBV29-1 to TRBJ2-1, with TRBD1 matching over 9 bases. The CDR3 contains 16 residues. Germline V gene sequence: CDR1 SQVTM, CDR2 ANQGSEA. With 7 bases clipped from V and 0 bases from J, the junction kept 10 bases outside the gene matches. The CDR3 spells CSATGTGQNSYNEQFF. CDR3 in DNA: TGCAGCGCCACCGGGACAGGGCAAAACTCCTACAATGAGCAGTTCTTC.

This clone occurred a few times. This sequence joins TRBV28 and TRBJ2-7; 8 nucleotides align to TRBD1. The CDR3 loop spans 16 amino acids. Unmatched junction bases numbered 18, after V lost 7 bases and J lost 7 bases. Looked up from germline, CDR1 is MDHEN and CDR2 is SYDVKM. The CDR3 sequence is CASNPYRWQGAREQYF. CDR3 DNA sequence: TGTGCCAGCAATCCCTATCGGTGGCAGGGGGCAAGAGAGCAGTACTTC. Based on the CDR3 plus reference TRBV28 and TRBJ2-7, the full variable domain is DVKVTQSSRYLVKRTGEKVFLECVQDMDHENMFWYRQDPGLGLRLIYFSYDVKMKEKGDIPEGYSVSREKKERFSLILESASTNQTSMYLCASNPYRWQGAREQYFGPGTRLTVT.

In its sample, this clone was seen once. The chain has TRBV6-5 and TRBJ1-4, with D maybe TRBD1 (5 bases). Trimming shortened V by 5 bases and J by 4 bases, and 14 bases separated the two germline ends. Germline CDR1 is MNHEY and CDR2 is SVGAGI. This CDR3 comprises 15 residues. The CDR3 DNA is TGTGCCAGCAGTCCGTTGGGGGGGGATAATGAAAAACTGTTTTTT. Translation gives CASSPLGGDNEKLFF.

The CDR3 nucleotides read TGTGCCAGCTCACCACCGGGAGAGTACCAAGAGACCCAGTACTTC. It encodes CASSPPGEYQETQYF. The chain has TRBV18 and TRBJ2-5; D is perhaps TRBD2 (5 bases). Germline V gives CDR1 KGHSH, CDR2 LQKENI. The V gene lost 0 bases and the J gene lost 0 bases, with 8 bases spanning the gap. The CDR3 contains 15 residues.

The chain employs TRBV28 and TRBJ1-2; D might be TRBD1 (5 bases). Between the trimmed V and J ends, which lost 4 bases and 7 bases, there was a span of 19 bases. CDR3 size: 15 residues. The germline V gene has CDR1 MDHEN and CDR2 SYDVKM. The CDR3 spells CASSSVFRTSAGYTF. The CDR3 coding sequence is TGTGCCAGCAGTTCAGTTTTTCGGACATCGGCTGGCTACACCTTC.